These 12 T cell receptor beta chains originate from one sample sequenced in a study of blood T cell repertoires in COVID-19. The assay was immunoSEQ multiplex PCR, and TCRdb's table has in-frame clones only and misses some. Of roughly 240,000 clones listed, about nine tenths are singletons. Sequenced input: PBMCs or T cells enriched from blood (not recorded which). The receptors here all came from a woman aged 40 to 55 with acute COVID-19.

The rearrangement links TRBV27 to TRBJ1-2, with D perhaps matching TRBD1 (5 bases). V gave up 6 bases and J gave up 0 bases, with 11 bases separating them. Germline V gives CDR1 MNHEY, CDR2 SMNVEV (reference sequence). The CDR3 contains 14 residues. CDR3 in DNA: TGTGCCAGCAGAAAAGCGGGGCCTAACTATGGCTACACCTTC. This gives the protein CASRKAGPNYGYTF.

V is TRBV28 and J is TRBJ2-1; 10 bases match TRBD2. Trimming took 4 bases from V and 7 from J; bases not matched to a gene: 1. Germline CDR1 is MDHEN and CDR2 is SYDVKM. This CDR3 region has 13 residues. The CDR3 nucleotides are TGTGCCAGCAGTTCGGGACTAGCGAATGAGCAGTTCTTC. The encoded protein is CASSSGLANEQFF.

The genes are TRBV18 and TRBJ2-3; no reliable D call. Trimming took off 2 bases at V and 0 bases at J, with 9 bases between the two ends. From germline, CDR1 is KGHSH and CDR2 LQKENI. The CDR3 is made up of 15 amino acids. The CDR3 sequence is CASSPVAPSTDTQYF. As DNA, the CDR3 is TGTGCCAGCTCACCAGTAGCCCCGAGCACAGATACGCAGTATTTT.

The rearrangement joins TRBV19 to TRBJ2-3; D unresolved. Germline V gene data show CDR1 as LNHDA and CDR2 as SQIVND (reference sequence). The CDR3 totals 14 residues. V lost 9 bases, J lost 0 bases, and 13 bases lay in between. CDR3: CASTDTSSTDTQYF. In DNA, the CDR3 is TGTGCCAGCACTGACACTTCTAGCACAGATACGCAGTATTTT.

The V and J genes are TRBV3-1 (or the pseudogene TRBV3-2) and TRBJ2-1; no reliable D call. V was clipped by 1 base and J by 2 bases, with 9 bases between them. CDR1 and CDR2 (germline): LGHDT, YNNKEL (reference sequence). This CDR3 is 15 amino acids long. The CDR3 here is CASSQGPGPYNEQFF. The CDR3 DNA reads TGTGCCAGCAGCCAAGGTCCTGGCCCCTACAATGAGCAGTTCTTC.

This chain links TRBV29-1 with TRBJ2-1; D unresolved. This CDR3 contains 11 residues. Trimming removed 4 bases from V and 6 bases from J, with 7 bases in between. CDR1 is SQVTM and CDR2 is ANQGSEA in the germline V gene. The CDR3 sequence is CSVGRLNEQFF. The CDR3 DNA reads TGCAGCGTTGGGCGGCTCAATGAGCAGTTCTTC.

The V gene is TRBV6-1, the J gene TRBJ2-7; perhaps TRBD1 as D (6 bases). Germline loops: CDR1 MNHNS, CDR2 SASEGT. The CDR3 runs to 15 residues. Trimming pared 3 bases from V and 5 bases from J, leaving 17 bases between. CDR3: CASSEIVDRLHEQYF. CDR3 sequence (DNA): TGTGCCAGCAGTGAGATCGTCGACAGGCTCCACGAGCAGTACTTC.

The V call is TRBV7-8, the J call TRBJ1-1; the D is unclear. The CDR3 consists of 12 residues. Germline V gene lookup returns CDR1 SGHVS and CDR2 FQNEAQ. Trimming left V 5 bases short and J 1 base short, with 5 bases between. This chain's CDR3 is CASSLQNTEAFF. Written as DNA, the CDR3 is TGTGCCAGCAGCCTACAGAACACTGAAGCTTTCTTT.

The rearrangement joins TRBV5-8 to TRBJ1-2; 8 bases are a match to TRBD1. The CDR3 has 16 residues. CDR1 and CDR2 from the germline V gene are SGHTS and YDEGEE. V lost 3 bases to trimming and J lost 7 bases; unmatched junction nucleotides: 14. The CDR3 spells CASSSRTGWIMGGYTF. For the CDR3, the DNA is TGTGCCAGCAGCTCGCGGACAGGGTGGATTATGGGTGGCTACACCTTC.

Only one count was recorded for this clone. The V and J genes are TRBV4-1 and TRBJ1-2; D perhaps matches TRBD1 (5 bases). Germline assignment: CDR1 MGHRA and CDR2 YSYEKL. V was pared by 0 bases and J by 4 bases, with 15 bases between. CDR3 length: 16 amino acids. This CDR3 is CASSQDPGRARYGYTF. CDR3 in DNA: TGCGCCAGCAGCCAAGATCCCGGCAGGGCCCGCTATGGCTACACCTTC.

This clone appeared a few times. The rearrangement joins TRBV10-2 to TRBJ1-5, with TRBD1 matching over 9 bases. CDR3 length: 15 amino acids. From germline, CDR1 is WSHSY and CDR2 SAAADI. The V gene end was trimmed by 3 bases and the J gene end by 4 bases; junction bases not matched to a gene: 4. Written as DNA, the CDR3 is TGCGCCAGCAGTGACTCCGGGACAGGGAATCAGCCCCAGCATTTT. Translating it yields CASSDSGTGNQPQHF.

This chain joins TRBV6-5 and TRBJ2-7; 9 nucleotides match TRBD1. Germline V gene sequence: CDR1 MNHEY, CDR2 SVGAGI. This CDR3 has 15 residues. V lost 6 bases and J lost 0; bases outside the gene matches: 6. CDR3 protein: CASRNTGGPSYEQYF. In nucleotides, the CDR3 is TGTGCCAGCAGGAATACAGGGGGCCCCTCCTACGAGCAGTACTTC.